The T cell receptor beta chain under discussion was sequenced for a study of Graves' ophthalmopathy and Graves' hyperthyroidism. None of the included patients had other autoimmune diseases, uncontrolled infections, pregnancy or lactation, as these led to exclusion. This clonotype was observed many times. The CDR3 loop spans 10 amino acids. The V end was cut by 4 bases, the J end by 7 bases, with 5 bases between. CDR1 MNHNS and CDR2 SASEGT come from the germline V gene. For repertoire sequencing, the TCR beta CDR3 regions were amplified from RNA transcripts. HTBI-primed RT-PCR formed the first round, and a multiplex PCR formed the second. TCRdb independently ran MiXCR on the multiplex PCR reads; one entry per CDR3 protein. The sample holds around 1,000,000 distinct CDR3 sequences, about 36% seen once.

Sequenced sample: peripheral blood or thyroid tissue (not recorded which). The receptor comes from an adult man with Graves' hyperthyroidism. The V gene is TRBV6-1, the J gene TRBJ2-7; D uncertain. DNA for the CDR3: TGTGCCAGCAGTGTCCGGGAGCAGTACTTC. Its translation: CASSVREQYF.